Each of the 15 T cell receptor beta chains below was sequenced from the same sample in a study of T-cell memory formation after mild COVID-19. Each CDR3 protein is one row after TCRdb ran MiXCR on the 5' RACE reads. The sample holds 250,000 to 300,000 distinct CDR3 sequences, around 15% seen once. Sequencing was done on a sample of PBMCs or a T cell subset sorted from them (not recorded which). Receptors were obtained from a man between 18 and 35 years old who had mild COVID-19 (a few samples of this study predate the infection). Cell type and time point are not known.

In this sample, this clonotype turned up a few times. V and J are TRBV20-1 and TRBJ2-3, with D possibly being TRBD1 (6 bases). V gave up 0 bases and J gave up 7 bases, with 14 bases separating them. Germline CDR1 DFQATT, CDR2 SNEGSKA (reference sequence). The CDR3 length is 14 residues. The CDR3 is CSARDPTGPNTQYF. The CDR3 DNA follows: TGCAGTGCTAGAGATCCCACAGGGCCGAATACGCAGTATTTT.

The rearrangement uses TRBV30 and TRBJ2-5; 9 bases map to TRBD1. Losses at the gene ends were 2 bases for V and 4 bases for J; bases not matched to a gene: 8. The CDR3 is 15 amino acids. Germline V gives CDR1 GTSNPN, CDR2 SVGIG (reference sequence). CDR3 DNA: TGTGCCTGGAGTAGGAGGGTGGGACAGGGAGAGACCCAGTACTTC. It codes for CAWSRRVGQGETQYF.

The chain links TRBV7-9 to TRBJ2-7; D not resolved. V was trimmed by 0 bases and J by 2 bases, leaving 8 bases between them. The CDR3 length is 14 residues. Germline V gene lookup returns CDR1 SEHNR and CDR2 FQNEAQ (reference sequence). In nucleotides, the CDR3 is TGTGCCAGCAGCTTAGCGTGGCAGCCCTACGAGCAGTACTTC. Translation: CASSLAWQPYEQYF.

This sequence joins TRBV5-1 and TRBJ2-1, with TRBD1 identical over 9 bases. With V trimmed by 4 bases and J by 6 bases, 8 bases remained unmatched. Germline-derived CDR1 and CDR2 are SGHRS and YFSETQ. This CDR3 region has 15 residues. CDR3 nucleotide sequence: TGCGCCAGCAGCGACGAGGACAGGGGCGGCAATGAGCAGTTCTTC. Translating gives CASSDEDRGGNEQFF.

CDR3 DNA: TGTGCCAGCAGCTTGGGGGCCGAGGTAGGAGCTTTCTTT. It translates to CASSLGAEVGAFF. J is TRBJ1-1 and V is TRBV5-6; the D is unclear. V was shortened by 0 bases and J by 10 bases, with 13 bases between the two germline ends. There are 13 residues in the CDR3. Germline assignment: CDR1 SGHDT and CDR2 YYEEEE.

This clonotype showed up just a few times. The CDR3 bases are TGTGCCAGCAGCTGGGGGACAGGGAACAATCAGCCCCAGCATTTT. Its translation: CASSWGTGNNQPQHF. The rearrangement joins TRBV7-2 to TRBJ1-5; TRBD1 aligns across 9 bases. The trim removed 4 bases at V and 3 bases at J, leaving 4 bases unmatched. Germline CDR1 is SGHTA and CDR2 is FQGNSA. The CDR3 is made up of 15 amino acids.

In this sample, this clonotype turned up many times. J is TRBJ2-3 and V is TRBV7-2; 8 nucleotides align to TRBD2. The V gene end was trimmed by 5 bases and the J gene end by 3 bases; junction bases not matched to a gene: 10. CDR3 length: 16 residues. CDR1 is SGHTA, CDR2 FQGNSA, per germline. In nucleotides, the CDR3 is TGTGCCAGCAGCCGCCCCGTAAGCGGGGGAACAGATACGCAGTATTTT. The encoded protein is CASSRPVSGGTDTQYF. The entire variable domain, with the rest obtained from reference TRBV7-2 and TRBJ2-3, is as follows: GAGVSQSPSNKVTEKGKDVELRCDPISGHTALYWYRQSLGQGLEFLIYFQGNSAPDKSGLPSDRFSAERTGGSVSTLTIQRTQQEDSAVYLCASSRPVSGGTDTQYFGPGTRLTVL.

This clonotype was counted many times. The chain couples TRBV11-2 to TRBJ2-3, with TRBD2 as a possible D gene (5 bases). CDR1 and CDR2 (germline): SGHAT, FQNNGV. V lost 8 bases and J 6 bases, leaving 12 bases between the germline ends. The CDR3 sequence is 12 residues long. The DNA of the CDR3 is TGTGCCAGCTGCTCCGGCGGGGATACGCAGTATTTT. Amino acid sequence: CASCSGGDTQYF.

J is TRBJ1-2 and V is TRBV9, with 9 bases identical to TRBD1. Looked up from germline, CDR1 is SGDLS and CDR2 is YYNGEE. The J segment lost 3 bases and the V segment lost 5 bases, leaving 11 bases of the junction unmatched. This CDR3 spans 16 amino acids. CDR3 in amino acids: CASRDLTDRGDYGYTF. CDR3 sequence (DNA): TGTGCCAGCAGAGACCTGACTGACAGGGGGGACTATGGCTACACCTTC. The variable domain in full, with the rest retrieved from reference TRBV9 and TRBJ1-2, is DSGVTQTPKHLITATGQRVTLRCSPRSGDLSVYWYQQSLDQGLQFLIQYYNGEERAKGNILERFSAQQFPDLHSELNLSSLELGDSALYFCASRDLTDRGDYGYTFGSGTRLTVV.

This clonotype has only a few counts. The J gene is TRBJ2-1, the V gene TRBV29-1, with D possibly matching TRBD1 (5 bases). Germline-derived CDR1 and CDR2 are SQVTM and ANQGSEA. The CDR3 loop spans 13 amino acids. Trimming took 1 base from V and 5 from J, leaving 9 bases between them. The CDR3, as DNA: TGCAGCGTTGAAGCCAGGGCGAACAATGAGCAGTTCTTC. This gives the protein CSVEARANNEQFF.

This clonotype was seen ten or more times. CDR3 DNA: TGTGCCAGCACCCTGGACAGGGGGTCGGTCACCTTC. Encoded protein: CASTLDRGSVTF. This sequence joins TRBV12-3 or TRBV12-4 and TRBJ1-2; 10 bases are a match to TRBD1. V shed 7 bases and J 13 bases; nucleotides not matched to a gene: 9. The CDR3 extends over 12 amino acids.

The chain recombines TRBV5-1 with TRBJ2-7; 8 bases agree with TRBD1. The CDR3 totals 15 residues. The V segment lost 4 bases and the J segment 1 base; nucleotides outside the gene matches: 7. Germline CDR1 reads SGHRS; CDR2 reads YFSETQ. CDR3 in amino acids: CASSVQGGASYEQYF. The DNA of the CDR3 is TGCGCCAGCAGCGTACAGGGGGGAGCTTCCTACGAGCAGTACTTC.

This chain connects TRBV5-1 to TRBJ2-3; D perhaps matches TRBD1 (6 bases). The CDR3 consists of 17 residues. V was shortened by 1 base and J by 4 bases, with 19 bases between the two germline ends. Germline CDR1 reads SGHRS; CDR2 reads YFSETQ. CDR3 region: CASSLLGDKVVPDTQYF. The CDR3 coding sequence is TGCGCCAGCAGCTTGTTAGGGGACAAAGTTGTCCCAGATACGCAGTATTTT.

In DNA form, the CDR3 reads TGCAGCGGCCGAACAGGGATTGAAGCTTTCTTT. This encodes CSGRTGIEAFF. The chain combines TRBV29-1 with TRBJ1-1; D is possibly TRBD1 (6 bases). This CDR3 is built from 11 residues. Germline values: CDR1 SQVTM, CDR2 ANQGSEA. Trimming took 7 bases from V and 7 from J, leaving 13 bases between them.

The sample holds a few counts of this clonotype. CDR3 nucleotide sequence: TGTGCCAGTAGTAGACTAGCGGGGACCAATGAGCAGTTCTTC. Translated: CASSRLAGTNEQFF. This chain connects TRBV19 to TRBJ2-1; 11 positions agree with TRBD2. Germline V gene sequence: CDR1 LNHDA, CDR2 SQIVND (reference sequence). J lost 6 bases, V lost 4 bases, and 2 bases had no gene match. The CDR3 covers 14 residues. Together with reference TRBV19 and TRBJ2-1, the CDR3 gives the full variable domain: DGGITQSPKYLFRKEGQNVTLSCEQNLNHDAMYWYRQDPGQGLRLIYYSQIVNDFQKGDIAEGYSVSREKKESFPLTVTSAQKNPTAFYLCASSRLAGTNEQFFGPGTRLTVL.